The T cell receptor (beta chain) under discussion was sequenced for a study of blood T cell repertoires in COVID-19 (TCRdb year 2020). About the study as a whole: The collaborator samples originated in the United States, Italy and Spain and spanned the acute and convalescent phases of COVID-19. The repertoires were released in a freely available public database intended as a resource for research on the immune response to SARS-CoV-2. The dataset comprised deeply sampled blood TCRbeta repertoires from subjects exposed to, actively infected with, or recovered from COVID-19. HLA class I and class II types, where available, came from metadata supplied by the sample provider rather than from assay-based typing. The sample metadata nearly always contained a de-identified subject ID, COVID-19 status, age in years and sex. The prospective study material was composed of cDNA or gDNA derived from T cells, B-cell-depleted T cells, or PBMCs. Samples were obtained from the ongoing ImmuneRACE study (first 160 participants) and from roughly 1,300 subjects provided by 6 global collaborators. The research as a whole found: The amount of clinical and demographic metadata varied by source and participant and was provided uncurated.

The immunoSEQ Assay, a bias-controlled multiplex PCR, was used to amplify TCRbeta CDR3 regions from genomic DNA. On the authors' methods: Within the assay, amplification of reference gene primers was used to estimate how many nucleated cells each sample contained. Sequence reads were collapsed and filtered to measure the absolute abundance of every unique TCRbeta CDR3 rearrangement. For each sample, productive Simpson clonality was calculated by taking the square root of Simpson's diversity index across productive rearrangements. This immuneACCESS table, as held by TCRdb, lists in-frame sequences with V and J called but not all clones. Of the missing ones, under half trace to an unresolved V gene in checked studies; the others have no known cause. D and trimming come from the DNA, and the V and J calls and clone size come from that table. The sample table lists hundreds of thousands of clones, 84% of them with a count of one. The top ten clones comprise approximately 9% of the sample.

Each collaborating institution followed its own protocols to collect whole blood in K2EDTA tubes. For TCRbeta analysis, collaborators shipped samples as frozen whole blood, isolated PBMCs, or DNA extracted from either of those sample types. On this clone itself: The target of this receptor is not known. Base qualities are missing; no much larger clone stands one base away.

The receptor's source is a human donor in a cohort sampled during active COVID-19. The sequenced material came from peripheral blood.

The encoded CDR3 is CASSSTQGVYTEAFF. The DNA sequence is as follows: TGTGCCAGCAGCTCCACGCAGGGCGTTTACACTGAAGCTTTCTTT. The sequence links TRBV9 to TRBJ1-1; a tentative D match to TRBD1 spans 5 bases. There are 15 amino acids in the CDR3, from cysteine to phenylalanine inclusive. CDR3 DNA is the only sequence kept; it has 45 bases, read in frame from the first base. Trimming removed 4 bases from V and 3 bases from J, leaving 16 bases between the germline ends. CDR1 and CDR2 are drawn from the germline V gene: SGDLS, YYNGEE.